Following are 25 T cell receptor beta chains from one sample sequenced in a study of PD-1 blockade in classical Hodgkin lymphoma. The repertoire was sequenced with immunoSEQ multiplex PCR; TCRdb's copy has only in-frame clones and lacks some. Of under 40,000 clones listed, roughly four fifths are singletons. Time point reported: cycle 4 day 1 (C4D1), after more than 5 weeks of nivolumab. With no exception, relapse followed autologous stem cell transplantation in all patients, and brentuximab vedotin exposure varied. The sample in question was peripheral blood mononuclear cells (PBMCs), obtained before the fourth cycle of nivolumab. Every receptor here comes from a human donor with classical Hodgkin lymphoma.

Points on this clone: Other DNA sequences within the sample encode an identical CDR3. This chain uses TRBV7-9 with TRBJ2-7; no reliable D call. The CDR3 contains 11 residues. Trimming removed 4 bases at V and 3 bases at J, with 4 bases between. Germline assignment: CDR1 SEHNR and CDR2 FQNEAQ (reference sequence). The CDR3 loop reads CASSSHYEQYF. CDR3 bases: TGTGCCAGCAGCTCCCACTACGAGCAGTACTTC.

This rearrangement joins TRBV27 to TRBJ2-5, with 7 bases that match TRBD2. V was pared by 3 bases and J by 6 bases, with 16 bases of the junction left unmatched. The CDR3 loop spans 17 amino acids. Germline V gene lookup returns CDR1 MNHEY and CDR2 SMNVEV (reference sequence). The CDR3 is CASSFGPGGGPEKTQYF. The DNA of the CDR3 is TGTGCCAGCAGTTTTGGGCCGGGGGGAGGGCCTGAGAAGACCCAGTACTTC.

The rearrangement joins TRBV7-9 to TRBJ1-1; D gene unclear. In germline, CDR1 is SEHNR, CDR2 FQNEAQ (reference sequence). Trimming removed 0 bases at V and 1 base at J, with 12 bases between. This CDR3 is 16 amino acids long. CDR3 nucleotides: TGTGCCAGCAGCTTAGCTGTACGGAGAGGGAACACTGAAGCTTTCTTT. It specifies CASSLAVRRGNTEAFF.

V is TRBV19 and J is TRBJ2-7, with 13 positions matching TRBD2. The V gene's germline CDR1 is LNHDA and CDR2 SQIVND (reference sequence). V was clipped by 6 bases and J by 4 bases; unmatched bases: 6. This CDR3 contains 15 residues. The CDR3 is CASSRGLAGTYEQYF. CDR3 coding DNA: TGTGCCAGTAGCCGGGGACTAGCGGGAACGTACGAGCAGTACTTC.

About this clone itself: Other DNA sequences in this sample translate to the same CDR3. The chain has TRBV4-3 and TRBJ1-6; no reliable D call. The V gene lost 0 bases and the J gene lost 4 bases, with 13 bases spanning the gap. Germline loops: CDR1 LGHNA, CDR2 YSLEER. The CDR3 is 17 residues long. This CDR3 is CASSQDPGLDYNSPLHF. CDR3 nucleotide sequence: TGCGCCAGCAGCCAAGATCCGGGTCTAGATTATAATTCACCCCTCCACTTT.

V and J are TRBV9 and TRBJ2-3, with no clear D. V lost 0 bases, J lost 6 bases, and 5 bases lay in between. Looked up from germline, CDR1 is SGDLS and CDR2 is YYNGEE. This CDR3 has 12 amino acids. For the CDR3, the DNA is TGTGCCAGCAGCGTAGGTGAGGATACGCAGTATTTT. Its protein product is CASSVGEDTQYF.

CDR3 DNA sequence: TGCGCCAGCAGCCTGGGGACCTTGACAGGACTCTACTATGGCTACACCTTC. Translation: CASSLGTLTGLYYGYTF. The V call is TRBV5-1, the J call TRBJ1-2; possibly TRBD1 for D (6 bases). The CDR3 sequence is 17 residues long. V lost 4 bases and J 3 bases, leaving 22 bases between the germline ends. Germline lookup yields CDR1 SGHRS and CDR2 YFSETQ.

The V and J genes are TRBV28 and TRBJ2-4; D gene unclear. CDR1 is MDHEN and CDR2 is SYDVKM in the germline V gene. The ends were cut back, 7 bases at V and 8 bases at J, with 9 bases in the middle. This CDR3 comprises 11 residues. CDR3 in amino acids: CASTAQDIQYF. The DNA of the CDR3 is TGTGCCAGCACCGCACAAGACATTCAGTACTTC.

The rearrangement joins TRBV4-2 to TRBJ1-3; D gene uncertain. V was shortened by 1 base and J by 0 bases, with 10 bases between the two germline ends. From germline, CDR1 is LGHNA and CDR2 YNFKEQ. The CDR3 sequence is 16 residues long. The CDR3 nucleotides read TGTGCCAGCAGCCAAGTACGAAGGTACTCTGGAAACACCATATATTTT. Translation: CASSQVRRYSGNTIYF.

The V and J genes are TRBV19 and TRBJ1-1, with D uncertain. Germline V gives CDR1 LNHDA, CDR2 SQIVND (reference sequence). Trimming shortened V by 1 base and J by 8 bases, and 11 bases separated the two germline ends. The CDR3 length is 13 residues. CDR3 region: CASSIGFLREAFF. The CDR3 coding sequence is TGTGCCAGTAGTATAGGCTTCCTCAGGGAAGCTTTCTTT.

V gene TRBV4-1 combines with J gene TRBJ1-2, with D possibly being TRBD1 (6 bases). V was clipped by 3 bases and J by 7 bases, with 15 bases between them. The CDR3 sequence is 14 residues long. CDR1 is MGHRA, CDR2 YSYEKL, per germline. The CDR3 here is CASSQGAGFLGYTF. The DNA for the CDR3 is TGCGCCAGCAGCCAGGGGGCAGGGTTCCTTGGCTACACCTTC.

The CDR3 DNA follows: TGTGCCAGCAGCTTCCGCAGGGTTAATGAAAAACTGTTTTTT. This codes for CASSFRRVNEKLFF. V is TRBV5-8 and J is TRBJ1-4; possibly TRBD1 for D (5 bases). The CDR3 loop spans 14 amino acids. Looked up from germline, CDR1 is SGHTS and CDR2 is YDEGEE. V was trimmed by 2 bases and J by 4 bases, leaving 9 bases between them.

The gene calls are TRBV28 and TRBJ2-1; possibly TRBD1 for D (6 bases). CDR3 length: 16 amino acids. V was pared by 6 bases and J by 4 bases, with 19 bases between. Germline lookup yields CDR1 MDHEN and CDR2 SYDVKM. The CDR3 reads CASRTSGTYKYNEQFF. In nucleotides, the CDR3 is TGTGCCAGCAGGACATCCGGGACATACAAATACAATGAGCAGTTCTTC.

This chain links TRBV7-2 with TRBJ2-7; 11 positions agree with TRBD2. Trimming cost V 3 bases and J 0 bases; bases outside gene matches: 4. From germline, CDR1 is SGHTA and CDR2 FQGNSA. This CDR3 is 16 amino acids long. The CDR3 loop reads CASSFPGLAGSYEQYF. CDR3 bases: TGTGCCAGCAGCTTTCCCGGACTAGCGGGCTCCTACGAGCAGTACTTC.

The rearrangement links TRBV6-4 to TRBJ2-3; perhaps TRBD2 as D (6 bases). V was pared by 3 bases and J by 6 bases, with 13 bases between. The germline gives CDR1 MRHNA, CDR2 SNTAGT. CDR3 length: 14 residues. The chain's CDR3 is CASSEGREVDTQYF. For the CDR3, the DNA is TGTGCCAGCAGTGAAGGCAGGGAGGTTGATACGCAGTATTTT.

This clone appeared once. This chain joins TRBV2 and TRBJ1-4; a weak D match, TRBD1 (5 bases). The CDR3 is 15 amino acids. Trimming pared 3 bases from V and 8 bases from J, leaving 16 bases between. From germline, CDR1 is SNHLY and CDR2 FYNNEI. For the CDR3, the DNA is TGTGCCAGCAGTGATGGGGGGACGGCCGGCGAAAAACTGTTTTTT. Amino acid sequence: CASSDGGTAGEKLFF.

The chain recombines TRBV29-1 with TRBJ2-7; D possibly matches TRBD1 or TRBD2 (5 bases each). There are 14 residues in the CDR3. From germline, CDR1 is SQVTM and CDR2 ANQGSEA. Trimming removed 5 bases from V and 3 bases from J, with 17 bases in between. The CDR3 DNA reads TGCAGCGTTCTCACCGGGACCGAGAACTACGAGCAGTACTTC. Residues: CSVLTGTENYEQYF.

V and J are TRBV7-2 and TRBJ2-5; D perhaps matches TRBD2 (5 bases). Germline lookup yields CDR1 SGHTA and CDR2 FQGNSA. This CDR3 is built from 14 residues. Trimming pared 1 base from V and 2 bases from J, leaving 8 bases between. DNA for the CDR3: TGTGCCAGCAGCTTAGTTGGGAGACAAGAGACCCAGTACTTC. Its translation: CASSLVGRQETQYF.

This clone was detected only a few times. This chain links TRBV25-1 with TRBJ2-2, with TRBD1 matching 8 bases. CDR1 MGHDK and CDR2 SYGVNS come from the germline V gene. After removal of 1 base from V and 7 bases from J, the junction contained 8 bases not matched to a gene. This CDR3 has 16 amino acids. The CDR3 bases are TGTGCCAGCAGTGAATGGAGACAGGGGATAAGCGGGGAGCTGTTTTTT. Translating it yields CASSEWRQGISGELFF.

The chain couples TRBV28 to TRBJ2-1; D ambiguous. Germline values: CDR1 MDHEN, CDR2 SYDVKM. Trimming removed 6 bases from V and 1 base from J, with 10 bases in between. This CDR3 contains 14 residues. The CDR3 protein is CASSWGGSYNEQFF. DNA of the CDR3: TGTGCCAGCAGCTGGGGTGGATCCTACAATGAGCAGTTCTTC. Full variable domain (remainder filled in from reference TRBV28 and TRBJ2-1): DVKVTQSSRYLVKRTGEKVFLECVQDMDHENMFWYRQDPGLGLRLIYFSYDVKMKEKGDIPEGYSVSREKKERFSLILESASTNQTSMYLCASSWGGSYNEQFFGPGTRLTVL.

The chain couples TRBV9 to TRBJ1-5; 9 bases agree with TRBD1. CDR1 and CDR2 (germline): SGDLS, YYNGEE. This CDR3 has 14 residues. V lost 2 bases to trimming and J lost 6 bases; unmatched junction nucleotides: 3. The CDR3 spells CASSVGTGSQPQHF. The CDR3, as DNA: TGTGCCAGCAGCGTGGGGACAGGGAGTCAGCCCCAGCATTTT.

V gene TRBV28 combines with J gene TRBJ2-1; 8 bases are shared with TRBD2. Trimming at V came to 4 bases and at J to 3 bases, leaving 8 bases not matched to a gene. The CDR3 totals 16 residues. Germline V gene sequence: CDR1 MDHEN, CDR2 SYDVKM. The CDR3 region has the DNA TGTGCCAGCAGTTCACTAGCGGCAGTTCACTACAATGAGCAGTTCTTC. Amino acids: CASSSLAAVHYNEQFF. Full variable domain (outside the CDR3, taken from reference TRBV28 and TRBJ2-1): DVKVTQSSRYLVKRTGEKVFLECVQDMDHENMFWYRQDPGLGLRLIYFSYDVKMKEKGDIPEGYSVSREKKERFSLILESASTNQTSMYLCASSSLAAVHYNEQFFGPGTRLTVL.

The chain couples TRBV7-2 to TRBJ2-2, with D unclear. Trimming left V 1 base short and J 6 bases short, with 9 bases between. Germline lookup yields CDR1 SGHTA and CDR2 FQGNSA. This CDR3 spans 14 amino acids. For the CDR3, the DNA is TGTGCCAGCAGCTTAGATAGTGGCGCCGGGGAGCTGTTTTTT. Residues: CASSLDSGAGELFF.

This rearrangement joins TRBV6-6 to TRBJ1-6; 7 nucleotides align to TRBD1. CDR1 and CDR2 (germline): MNHNY, SVGAGI (reference sequence). The CDR3 contains 14 residues. The J segment lost 7 bases and the V segment lost 7 bases, leaving 7 bases of the junction unmatched. The CDR3 protein is CASNRDRKNSPLHF. The CDR3 region has the DNA TGTGCCAGCAACCGGGACAGAAAAAATTCACCCCTCCACTTT.

J is TRBJ1-5 and V is TRBV4-1, with TRBD1 identical over 8 bases. The CDR3 contains 14 residues. The V gene's germline CDR1 is MGHRA and CDR2 YSYEKL. Losses at the gene ends were 4 bases for V and 2 bases for J; bases not matched to a gene: 1. CDR3 in DNA: TGCGCCAGCAGCCCGACAGGGGGCAATCAGCCCCAGCATTTT. It translates to CASSPTGGNQPQHF.